This is a list of T cell receptor beta chains from one sample in a study of identical twins. From the 5' RACE reads, TCRdb called clonotypes with MiXCR, one entry per CDR3 protein. The data show about 470,000 distinct CDR3 sequences, around 24% seen once. The same specimen was also included in a second study, on T cells expressing NK-cell markers.

The sequenced sample was CD4+ T cells sorted from blood. The receptors here all came from a woman younger than 30 in good health. Both conserved end residues are part of each CDR3. A D gene is named only where the DNA matches it firmly. Clone size is not always given. Where it is, it says once, few, many or a class for expanded clones.

>TRBV29-1|TRBJ2-7|.|TRBD1
CSVDHGQGYEQYF
TGCAGCGTTGATCACGGACAGGGCTACGAGCAGTACTTC
>TRBV20-1|TRBJ2-7|few|.
CSARSGGGHYEQYF
TGCAGTGCTAGAAGCGGCGGGGGACACTACGAGCAGTACTTC
>TRBV6-1|TRBJ1-1|.|.
CASVGGSVNTEAFF
TGTGCCAGCGTGGGCGGGAGTGTGAACACTGAAGCTTTCTTT
>TRBV25-1|TRBJ2-3|.|.
CASKTRGAGTQYF
TGTGCCAGCAAGACCCGGGGGGCCGGGACGCAGTATTTT
>TRBV6-2/TRBV6-3|TRBJ2-1|.|TRBD2
CASSRSGRYNEQFF
TGTGCCAGCAGTCGGAGCGGGAGATACAATGAGCAGTTCTTC
>TRBV20-1|TRBJ2-7|.|TRBD2
CSARVGTRSYEQYF
TGCAGTGCTAGAGTTGGGACTAGATCCTACGAGCAGTACTTC
>TRBV6-1|TRBJ2-1|few|TRBD1
CASSPLRDRGPNEQFF
TGTGCCAGCAGTCCCCTCCGGGACAGGGGTCCAAATGAGCAGTTCTTC
>TRBV7-9|TRBJ1-1|.|.
CASSVADTEAFF
TGTGCCAGCAGCGTCGCGGACACTGAAGCTTTCTTT
>TRBV12-3/TRBV12-4|TRBJ2-5|.|.
CASSLAGQGQETQYF
TGTGCCAGCAGTTTAGCCGGGCAGGGCCAAGAGACCCAGTACTTC
>TRBV12-5|TRBJ2-7|.|TRBD2
CASARMGLAGSYEQYF
TGTGCTAGTGCTAGAATGGGACTAGCGGGATCCTACGAGCAGTACTTC
>TRBV5-1|TRBJ1-2|few|.
CASSPDSFNYGYTF
TGCGCCAGCAGCCCGGACAGCTTTAACTATGGCTACACCTTC
>TRBV12-3/TRBV12-4|TRBJ2-3|.|.
CASSRSGTDTQYF
TGTGCCAGCAGTCGGAGCGGCACAGATACGCAGTATTTT
>TRBV5-1|TRBJ2-3|few|TRBD2
CASSLGSGLFADTQYF
TGCGCCAGCAGCTTGGGCTCGGGACTATTCGCAGATACGCAGTATTTT
>TRBV20-1|TRBJ1-1|.|.
CSARVQVGTEAFF
TGCAGTGCTAGAGTGCAGGTTGGCACTGAAGCTTTCTTT
>TRBV6-1|TRBJ1-1|.|TRBD1
CASRGQGADTEAFF
TGTGCCAGCAGGGGACAGGGGGCCGACACTGAAGCTTTCTTT
>TRBV12-3/TRBV12-4|TRBJ1-4|.|TRBD1
CASSTTGLEKLFF
TGTGCCAGCAGTACGACAGGGTTGGAAAAACTGTTTTTT
>TRBV12-3/TRBV12-4|TRBJ2-7|many|.
CASSIGRPPYEQYF
TGTGCCAGCAGTATCGGGCGCCCCCCCTACGAGCAGTACTTC
>TRBV25-1|TRBJ2-7|.|TRBD1
CASTDRGYEQYF
TGTGCCAGCACGGACAGGGGCTACGAGCAGTACTTC
>TRBV12-3/TRBV12-4|TRBJ2-1|few|.
CASSWGDSSYNEQFF
TGTGCCAGCAGTTGGGGGGATAGCTCCTACAATGAGCAGTTCTTC
>TRBV6-6|TRBJ1-6|.|.
CASTQSGTAVF
TGTGCCAGCACCCAATCCGGGACCGCCGTCTTT
>TRBV7-9|TRBJ1-1|few|.
CASSLGGATEAFF
TGTGCCAGCAGCTTAGGGGGTGCCACTGAAGCTTTCTTT
>TRBV2|TRBJ2-3|few|.
CASIRGGSPTDTQYF
TGTGCCAGCATCCGTGGAGGGAGCCCAACAGATACGCAGTATTTT
>TRBV5-4|TRBJ2-1|.|.
CASSGTVYNEQFF
TGTGCCAGCAGCGGGACTGTGTACAATGAGCAGTTCTTC
>TRBV27|TRBJ2-5|few|.
CASRETSLRTQYF
TGTGCCAGCAGGGAAACTAGCCTGAGGACCCAGTACTTC
>TRBV4-3|TRBJ2-1|.|TRBD2
CASSQSSGRVYNEQFF
TGCGCCAGCAGCCAAAGTAGCGGGAGGGTCTACAATGAGCAGTTCTTC
>TRBV6-2/TRBV6-3|TRBJ2-5|few|TRBD2
CASTPAGGQETQYF
TGTGCCAGCACGCCTGCGGGGGGCCAAGAGACCCAGTACTTC
>TRBV5-6|TRBJ1-2|few|.
CASSLGQELGYGYTF
TGTGCCAGCAGCTTGGGACAGGAGCTGGGGTATGGCTACACCTTC
>TRBV21-1|TRBJ1-1|.|.
CASSKERDLNTEAFF
TGTGCCAGCAGCAAAGAAAGGGATTTGAACACTGAAGCTTTCTTT
>TRBV20-1|TRBJ1-5|.|.
CSAHRDGNQPQHF
TGCAGTGCTCACCGCGACGGTAATCAGCCCCAGCATTTT
>TRBV12-3/TRBV12-4|TRBJ1-4|few|.
CASRGMQDNEKLFF
TGTGCCAGCCGGGGGATGCAGGATAATGAAAAACTGTTTTTT
>TRBV5-1|TRBJ1-1|many|TRBD1
CASSPWTGAGNTEAFF
TGCGCCAGCAGCCCCTGGACAGGGGCTGGGAACACTGAAGCTTTCTTT
>TRBV12-3/TRBV12-4|TRBJ2-7|.|.
CASGAHSYEQYF
TGTGCCAGCGGTGCCCACTCCTACGAGCAGTACTTC
>TRBV5-1|TRBJ2-3|few|TRBD1
CASSLGTGAMNTQYF
TGCGCCAGCAGCTTGGGGACAGGGGCCATGAATACGCAGTATTTT
>TRBV20-1|TRBJ1-1|many|.
CSARDRLNTEAFF
TGCAGTGCTAGAGACAGATTGAACACTGAAGCTTTCTTT
>TRBV5-1|TRBJ2-3|.|.
CATTTHSSTDTQYF
TGCGCCACCACGACACATTCTAGCACAGATACGCAGTATTTT
>TRBV20-1|TRBJ2-1|.|TRBD2
CSARFSGRYNEQFF
TGCAGTGCTAGGTTTAGCGGGAGATACAATGAGCAGTTCTTC
>TRBV10-3|TRBJ1-1|few|.
CALKRGSEAFF
TGTGCCCTAAAACGGGGTTCTGAAGCTTTCTTT
>TRBV20-1|TRBJ2-4|few|.
CSAPRGDSNIQYF
TGCAGTGCTCCTAGGGGGGACAGTAACATTCAGTACTTC
>TRBV20-1|TRBJ2-5|.|.
CSIGTSETQYF
TGCAGTATCGGGACATCGGAGACCCAGTACTTC
>TRBV11-2|TRBJ2-7|.|.
CASSSSRGRGQAYEQYF
TGTGCCAGCAGCTCAAGTCGGGGACGCGGGCAAGCCTACGAGCAGTACTTC
>TRBV4-2|TRBJ2-1|few|TRBD2
CASSQGGTSSYNEQFF
TGTGCCAGCAGCCAGGGTGGGACTAGCTCCTACAATGAGCAGTTCTTC
>TRBV20-1|TRBJ2-3|few|TRBD2
CSAERGGLDTQYF
TGCAGTGCTGAGCGGGGAGGATTAGATACGCAGTATTTT
>TRBV12-3/TRBV12-4|TRBJ1-2|few|.
CASRQLQGGGYTF
TGTGCCAGCAGGCAACTCCAGGGTGGGGGCTACACCTTC
>TRBV11-2|TRBJ2-1|few|TRBD2
CASSLVLRVAGGNNEQFF
TGTGCCAGCAGCTTAGTTCTTCGGGTAGCGGGAGGGAACAATGAGCAGTTCTTC
>TRBV6-1|TRBJ2-1|few|TRBD2
CASSPQRAGLGNEQFF
TGTGCCAGCAGCCCCCAACGAGCGGGGTTGGGAAATGAGCAGTTCTTC
>TRBV7-2|TRBJ2-7|.|TRBD1
CASSPYRDSTYEQYF
TGTGCCAGCAGCCCGTACCGGGACAGTACCTACGAGCAGTACTTC
>TRBV20-1|TRBJ2-7|.|TRBD2
CSATSGGVSYEQYF
TGCAGTGCCACTAGCGGGGGGGTTTCCTACGAGCAGTACTTC
>TRBV12-3/TRBV12-4|TRBJ1-1|.|.
CASSLFRGLPEAFF
TGTGCCAGCAGTTTATTCAGGGGCCTCCCTGAAGCTTTCTTT
>TRBV4-3|TRBJ2-3|few|TRBD2
CASSQVPRLAGSTDTQYF
TGCGCCAGCAGCCAAGTCCCCCGACTAGCGGGCAGTACAGATACGCAGTATTTT
>TRBV20-1|TRBJ2-7|.|TRBD1
CSADGTGTYEQYF
TGCAGTGCGGACGGGACAGGTACCTACGAGCAGTACTTC
>TRBV5-1|TRBJ2-6|.|.
CASSLGIPGANVLTF
TGCGCCAGCAGCTTAGGGATACCTGGGGCCAACGTCCTGACTTTC
>TRBV5-1|TRBJ2-1|many|.
CASSHEMGAEQFF
TGCGCCAGCAGTCATGAGATGGGAGCTGAGCAGTTCTTC
>TRBV7-2|TRBJ2-7|.|.
CASSLEHYEQYF
TGTGCCAGCAGCTTAGAGCACTACGAGCAGTACTTC
>TRBV6-2/TRBV6-3|TRBJ2-4|few|.
CASSYGGSGKNIQYF
TGTGCCAGCAGTTACGGGGGATCTGGCAAAAACATTCAGTACTTC